The entry that follows covers one T cell receptor beta chain sequence. From germline, CDR1 is SGHRS and CDR2 YFSETQ. V gave up 3 bases and J gave up 3 bases; unmatched junction bases: 1. The CDR3 loop spans 14 amino acids. In the original workflow: How many nucleated cells were present was estimated from reference gene primer amplification. Produced via immunoSEQ multiplex PCR; TCRdb's table is partial and in-frame only. The V and J calls and clone size are taken from that table; D and trimming were inferred from the DNA. Here the sample spans some 520,000 clones, roughly nine tenths being singletons. The data were obtained in a study of blood T cell repertoires in COVID-19. Study context: The samples span acute and convalescent COVID-19 from the United States, Italy and Spain. PBMCs, B-cell-depleted T cells, or T cells were the source of the cDNA or gDNA that made up the material.

Sequencing was done on a sample of peripheral blood. The chain recombines TRBV5-1 with TRBJ2-5, with 11 bases aligning to TRBD2. The source is a young man with COVID-19, enrolled during active disease. The CDR3 loop is CASSSTSGKETQYF. CDR3 coding DNA: TGCGCCAGCAGCTCGACTAGCGGGAAAGAGACCCAGTACTTC.